The 9 T cell receptor beta chains below were found in one sample sequenced in a study of T cell changes during pregnancy in multiple sclerosis. Data came from immunoSEQ multiplex PCR; TCRdb stores just in-frame clones and leaves some out. Here the sample spans approximately 25,000 clones, about 90% being singletons. Sequencing used CD8+ T cells from peripheral blood mononuclear cells, obtained in the second trimester of pregnancy. Every receptor here comes from a female donor with multiple sclerosis, enrolled in a pregnancy study.

This chain uses TRBV27 with TRBJ2-5; the match to TRBD1 covers 8 bases. J gave up 4 bases and V 3 bases, and 4 bases lay outside the gene matches. The CDR3 covers 14 residues. Germline CDR1 is MNHEY and CDR2 is SMNVEV (reference sequence). CDR3 region: CASSLLGQGETQYF. In nucleotides, the CDR3 is TGTGCCAGCAGTTTGTTAGGACAGGGAGAGACCCAGTACTTC.

V gene TRBV4-1 combines with J gene TRBJ2-7; 9 bases map to TRBD1. The junction had 7 bases not matched to a gene; V was cut back by 1 base and J by 3 bases. Germline V gene lookup returns CDR1 MGHRA and CDR2 YSYEKL. The CDR3 contains 16 residues. The CDR3 coding sequence is TGCGCCAGCAGCCAAGGCGGGGGACAGGGCGGCTACGAGCAGTACTTC. Protein product: CASSQGGGQGGYEQYF.

The rearrangement uses TRBV6-5 and TRBJ1-1; D perhaps matches TRBD1 (5 bases). This CDR3 has 14 residues. Trimming stripped 0 bases from V and 3 bases from J, with 8 bases between. Germline V gene sequence: CDR1 MNHEY, CDR2 SVGAGI. The CDR3 is CASSYSLQDTEAFF. As DNA, the CDR3 is TGTGCCAGCAGTTACTCCCTACAGGACACTGAAGCTTTCTTT.

V is TRBV2 and J is TRBJ1-6; D gene unclear. Germline V gene lookup returns CDR1 SNHLY and CDR2 FYNNEI. Trimming shortened V by 6 bases and J by 9 bases, and 15 bases separated the two germline ends. The CDR3 contains 14 residues. The CDR3 DNA is TGTGCCAGCAGAGAGTTTGGGCTTTCTTCACCCCTCCACTTT. Translation: CASREFGLSSPLHF.

The chain couples TRBV5-1 to TRBJ1-2; D call uncertain. Germline V gene data show CDR1 as SGHRS and CDR2 as YFSETQ. Trimming removed 0 bases at V and 4 bases at J, with 10 bases between. This CDR3 spans 14 amino acids. CDR3 amino acids: CASSLAGQSYGYTF. DNA of the CDR3: TGCGCCAGCAGCTTGGCTGGGCAAAGCTATGGCTACACCTTC.

CDR3 sequence reads: CASSTNPRRGSAITDTQYF. As DNA, the CDR3 is TGTGCCAGTAGTACAAACCCCCGCCGTGGCAGCGCAATCACAGATACGCAGTATTTT. The chain carries TRBV19 and TRBJ2-3; D remains unclear. With 4 bases removed from V and 2 bases from J, the gap between germline ends came to 25 bases. Germline CDR1 is LNHDA and CDR2 is SQIVND (reference sequence). CDR3 length: 19 amino acids.

V usage is TRBV7-9 and J usage is TRBJ1-1; weak D call: TRBD1 (5 bases). The CDR3 extends over 13 amino acids. The V gene lost 9 bases and the J gene lost 1 base, with 12 bases spanning the gap. CDR1 and CDR2 (germline): SEHNR, FQNEAQ (reference sequence). The CDR3 spells CASRGGKNTEAFF. The CDR3 DNA reads as TGTGCCAGTCGGGGGGGGAAGAACACTGAAGCTTTCTTT.

J is TRBJ2-7 and V is TRBV11-2, with 10 bases aligning to TRBD1. The CDR3 runs 14 residues. Germline V lookup: CDR1 SGHAT, CDR2 FQNNGV. V was clipped by 3 bases and J by 3 bases; unmatched bases: 2. CDR3 nucleotide sequence: TGTGCCAGCAGCTTCGGGACAGGGGACTACGAGCAGTACTTC. It codes for CASSFGTGDYEQYF.

This chain joins TRBV6-1 and TRBJ2-7, with 10 bases lining up with TRBD2. Germline trimming cut 7 bases from V and 6 bases from J; bases unmatched to any gene: 12. The CDR3 length is 15 residues. Germline V gene lookup returns CDR1 MNHNS and CDR2 SASEGT. In nucleotides, the CDR3 is TGTGCCAGCATCAATATAGCGGGGGGTTCGGGCGAGCAGTACTTC. It yields the protein CASINIAGGSGEQYF.